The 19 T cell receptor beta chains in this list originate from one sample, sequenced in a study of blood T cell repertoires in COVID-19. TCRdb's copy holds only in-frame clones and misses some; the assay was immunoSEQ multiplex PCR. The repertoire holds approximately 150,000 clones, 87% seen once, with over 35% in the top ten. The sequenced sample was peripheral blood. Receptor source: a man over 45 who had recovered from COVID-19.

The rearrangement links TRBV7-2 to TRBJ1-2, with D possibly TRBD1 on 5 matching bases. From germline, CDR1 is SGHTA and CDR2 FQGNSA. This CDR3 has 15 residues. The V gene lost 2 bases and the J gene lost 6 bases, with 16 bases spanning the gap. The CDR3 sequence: CASSLSKTAFNGYTF. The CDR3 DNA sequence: TGTGCCAGCAGCTTATCTAAGACAGCTTTTAATGGCTACACCTTC.

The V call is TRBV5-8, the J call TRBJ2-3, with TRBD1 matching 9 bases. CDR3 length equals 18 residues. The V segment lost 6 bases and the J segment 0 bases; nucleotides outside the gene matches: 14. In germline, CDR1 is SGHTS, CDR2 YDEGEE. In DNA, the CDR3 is TGTGCCAGCACCTTTTGGACAGGGGTCCATTCGAGCACAGATACGCAGTATTTT. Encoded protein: CASTFWTGVHSSTDTQYF.

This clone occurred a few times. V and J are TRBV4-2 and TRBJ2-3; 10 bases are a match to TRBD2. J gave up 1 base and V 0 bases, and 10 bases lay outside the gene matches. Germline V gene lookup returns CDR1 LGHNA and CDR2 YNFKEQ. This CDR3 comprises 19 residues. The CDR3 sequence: CASSQDYPPGLAGTDTQYF. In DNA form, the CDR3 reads TGTGCCAGCAGCCAAGATTACCCGCCTGGACTAGCGGGCACAGATACGCAGTATTTT.

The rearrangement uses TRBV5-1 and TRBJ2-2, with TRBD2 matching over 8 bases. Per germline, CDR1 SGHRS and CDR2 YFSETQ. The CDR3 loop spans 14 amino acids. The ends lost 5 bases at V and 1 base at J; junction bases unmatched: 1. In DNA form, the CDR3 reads TGCGCCAGCAGGCTAGCGGGGAACACCGGGGAGCTGTTTTTT. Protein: CASRLAGNTGELFF.

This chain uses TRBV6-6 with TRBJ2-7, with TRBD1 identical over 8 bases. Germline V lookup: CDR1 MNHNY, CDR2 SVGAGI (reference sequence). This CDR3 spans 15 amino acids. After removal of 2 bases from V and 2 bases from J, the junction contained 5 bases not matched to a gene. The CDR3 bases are TGTGCCAGCAGTTACGACCAGGGGGCGACCTACGAGCAGTACTTC. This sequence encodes CASSYDQGATYEQYF.

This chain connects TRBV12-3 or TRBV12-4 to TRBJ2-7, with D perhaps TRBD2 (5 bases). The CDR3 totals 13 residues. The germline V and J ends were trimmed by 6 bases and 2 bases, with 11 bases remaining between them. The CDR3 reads CASRSTITYEQYF. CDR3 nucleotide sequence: TGTGCCAGCAGATCGACTATCACCTACGAGCAGTACTTC.

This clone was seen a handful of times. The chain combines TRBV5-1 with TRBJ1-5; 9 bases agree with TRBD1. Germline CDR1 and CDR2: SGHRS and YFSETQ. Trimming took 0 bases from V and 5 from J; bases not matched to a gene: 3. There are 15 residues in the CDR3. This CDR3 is CASSLGDREDQPQHF. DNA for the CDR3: TGCGCCAGCAGCTTGGGGGACAGGGAGGATCAGCCCCAGCATTTT. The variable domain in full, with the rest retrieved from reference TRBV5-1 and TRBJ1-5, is KAGVTQTPRYLIKTRGQQVTLSCSPISGHRSVSWYQQTPGQGLQFLFEYFSETQRNKGNFPGRFSGRQFSNSRSEMNVSTLELGDSALYLCASSLGDREDQPQHFGDGTRLSIL.

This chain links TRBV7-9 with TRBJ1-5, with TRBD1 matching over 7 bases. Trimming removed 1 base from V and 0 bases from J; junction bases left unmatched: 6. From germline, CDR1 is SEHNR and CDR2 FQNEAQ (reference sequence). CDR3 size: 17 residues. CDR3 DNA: TGTGCCAGCAGCTTAGAATCGACAGGGACTAGCAATCAGCCCCAGCATTTT. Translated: CASSLESTGTSNQPQHF.

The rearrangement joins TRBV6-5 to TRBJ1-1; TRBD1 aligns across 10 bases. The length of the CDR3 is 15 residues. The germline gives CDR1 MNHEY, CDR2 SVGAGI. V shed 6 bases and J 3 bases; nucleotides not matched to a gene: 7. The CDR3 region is CASSLTGGLDTEAFF. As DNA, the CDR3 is TGTGCCAGCAGCCTGACAGGGGGCCTGGACACTGAAGCTTTCTTT.

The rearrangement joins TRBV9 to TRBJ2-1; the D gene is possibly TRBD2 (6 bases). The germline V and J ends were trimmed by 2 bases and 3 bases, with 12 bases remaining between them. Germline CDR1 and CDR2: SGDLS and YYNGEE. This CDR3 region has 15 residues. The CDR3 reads CASSVELADYNEQFF. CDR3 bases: TGTGCCAGCAGCGTGGAACTAGCCGACTACAATGAGCAGTTCTTC.

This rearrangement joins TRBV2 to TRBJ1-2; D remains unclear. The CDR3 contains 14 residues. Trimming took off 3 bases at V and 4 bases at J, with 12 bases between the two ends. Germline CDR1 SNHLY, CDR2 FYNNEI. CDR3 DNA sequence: TGTGCCAGCAGTGAGACGGGTTCCGTCTATGGCTACACCTTC. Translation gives CASSETGSVYGYTF.

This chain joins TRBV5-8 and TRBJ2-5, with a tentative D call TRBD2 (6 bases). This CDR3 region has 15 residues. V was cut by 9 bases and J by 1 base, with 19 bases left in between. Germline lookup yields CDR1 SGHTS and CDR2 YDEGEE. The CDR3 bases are TGTGCCACCGCTAGGAGGGGATACATCCAAGAGACCCAGTACTTC. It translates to CATARRGYIQETQYF.

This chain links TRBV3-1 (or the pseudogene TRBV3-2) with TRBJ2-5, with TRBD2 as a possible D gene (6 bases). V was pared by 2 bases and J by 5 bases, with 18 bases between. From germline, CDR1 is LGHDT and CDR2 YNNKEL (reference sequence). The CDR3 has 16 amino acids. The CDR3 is CASSQLKSGFIETQYF. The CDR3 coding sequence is TGTGCCAGCAGCCAACTAAAGAGCGGGTTTATCGAGACCCAGTACTTC.

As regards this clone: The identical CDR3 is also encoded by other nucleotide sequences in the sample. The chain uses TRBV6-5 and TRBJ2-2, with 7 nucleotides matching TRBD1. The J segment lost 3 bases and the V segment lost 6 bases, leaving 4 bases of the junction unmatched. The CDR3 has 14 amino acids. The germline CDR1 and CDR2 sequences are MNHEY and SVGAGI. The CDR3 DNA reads TGTGCCAGCAGAGACAGGGCGGACACCGGGGAGCTGTTTTTT. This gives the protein CASRDRADTGELFF.

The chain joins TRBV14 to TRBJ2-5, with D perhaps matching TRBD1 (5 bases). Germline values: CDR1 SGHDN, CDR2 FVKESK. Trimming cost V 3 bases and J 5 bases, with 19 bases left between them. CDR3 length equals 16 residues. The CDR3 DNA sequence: TGTGCCAGCAGCCAGGGTTGGGGCCTCATCCAGGAGACCCAGTACTTC. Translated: CASSQGWGLIQETQYF.

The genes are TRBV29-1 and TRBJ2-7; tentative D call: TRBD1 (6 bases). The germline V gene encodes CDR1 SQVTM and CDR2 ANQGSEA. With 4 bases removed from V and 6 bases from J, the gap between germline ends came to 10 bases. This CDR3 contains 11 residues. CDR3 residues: CSVGEGGEQYF. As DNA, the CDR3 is TGCAGCGTTGGAGAAGGGGGCGAGCAGTACTTC.

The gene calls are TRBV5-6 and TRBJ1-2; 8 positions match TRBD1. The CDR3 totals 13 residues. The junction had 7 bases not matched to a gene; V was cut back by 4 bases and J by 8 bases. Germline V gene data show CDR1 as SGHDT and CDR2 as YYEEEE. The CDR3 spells CASSLWTGYGYTF. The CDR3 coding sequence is TGTGCCAGCAGCCTATGGACAGGGTACGGCTACACCTTC.

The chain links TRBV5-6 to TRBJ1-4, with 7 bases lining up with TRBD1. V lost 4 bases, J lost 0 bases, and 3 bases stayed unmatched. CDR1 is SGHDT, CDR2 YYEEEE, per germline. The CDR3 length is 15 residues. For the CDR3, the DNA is TGTGCCAGCAGCAGACAGGGTACAACTAATGAAAAACTGTTTTTT. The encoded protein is CASSRQGTTNEKLFF.

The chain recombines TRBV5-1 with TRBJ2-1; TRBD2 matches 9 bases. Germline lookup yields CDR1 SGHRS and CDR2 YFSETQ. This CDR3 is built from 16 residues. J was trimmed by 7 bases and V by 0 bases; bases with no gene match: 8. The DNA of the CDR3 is TGCGCCAGCAGCTTGGGGGTAGCGGGGGCCGGTAATGAGCAGTTCTTC. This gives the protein CASSLGVAGAGNEQFF.